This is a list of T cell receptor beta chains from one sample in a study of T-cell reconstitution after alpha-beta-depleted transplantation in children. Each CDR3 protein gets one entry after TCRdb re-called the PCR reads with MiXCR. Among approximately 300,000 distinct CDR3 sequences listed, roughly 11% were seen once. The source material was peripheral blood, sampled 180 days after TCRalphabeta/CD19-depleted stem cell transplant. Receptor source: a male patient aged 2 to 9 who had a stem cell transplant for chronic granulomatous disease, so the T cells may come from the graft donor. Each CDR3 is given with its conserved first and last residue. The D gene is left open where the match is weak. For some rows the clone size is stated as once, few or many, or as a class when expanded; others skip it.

CASSNTGLAGGKTDTQYF	TGTGCCAGCAGCAACACGGGACTAGCGGGGGGGAAAACAGATACGCAGTATTTT	TRBD2	TRBV11-2	TRBJ2-3	many
CASSSRVQTHLDEQFF	TGTGCCAGCAGCTCGCGGGTCCAAACACACTTAGATGAGCAGTTCTTC	NA	TRBV7-2	TRBJ2-1	many
CAGQATGLTDTQYF	TGTGCCGGACAGGCGACAGGGCTCACAGATACGCAGTATTTT	TRBD1	TRBV2	TRBJ2-3	few
CASSFRDGIYNEQFF	TGTGCCAGCAGTTTCCGGGACGGAATCTACAATGAGCAGTTCTTC	NA	TRBV6-5	TRBJ2-1	many
CASSNWCQETQYF	TGTGCCAGCAGCAATTGGTGCCAAGAGACCCAGTACTTC	NA	TRBV21-1	TRBJ2-5	many
CASGLAGGNQYF	TGTGCCAGCGGTCTAGCTGGGGGTAATCAGTATTTT	NA	TRBV12-3/TRBV12-4	TRBJ2-3	many
CASSRSGTGLNEQYF	TGTGCCAGCTCACGCTCCGGGACAGGATTAAACGAGCAGTACTTC	TRBD1	TRBV18	TRBJ2-7	many
CASSRGGTQTGELFF	TGTGCCAGCAGCCGAGGGGGCACTCAAACCGGGGAGCTGTTTTTT	TRBD1	TRBV5-5	TRBJ2-2	many
CASSLVGFERHYEQYF	TGTGCCAGCAGCTTAGTAGGGTTTGAGCGGCACTACGAGCAGTACTTC	NA	TRBV7-8	TRBJ2-7	many
CASSSRVLCGANVLTF	TGTGCCAGCAGCTCCCGGGTCCTCTGTGGGGCCAACGTCCTGACTTTC	NA	TRBV5-4	TRBJ2-6	once
CASHQGQPQETQYF	TGCGCCAGCCACCAGGGACAGCCCCAAGAGACCCAGTACTTC	TRBD1	TRBV5-1	TRBJ2-5	many
CASSLGAGREKLFF	TGTGCCAGCAGCCTCGGGGCGGGGAGGGAAAAACTGTTTTTT	NA	TRBV5-5	TRBJ1-4	NA
CASSLTGTGTQYF	TGCGCCAGCAGCTTAACCGGGACGGGAACCCAGTACTTC	NA	TRBV5-1	TRBJ2-5	many
CASSFVPAYEQYF	TGTGCCAGCAGCTTCGTCCCCGCCTACGAGCAGTACTTC	NA	TRBV5-5	TRBJ2-7	many
CASSLKRAQKREQETQYF	TGTGCCAGCAGTTTAAAGAGGGCCCAAAAGCGAGAACAAGAGACCCAGTACTTC	NA	TRBV27	TRBJ2-5	many
CASSFREDEQFF	TGTGCCAGCAGCTTTCGGGAAGATGAGCAGTTCTTC	NA	TRBV11-1	TRBJ2-1	many
CASSYPSYEQYF	TGTGCCAGCAGTTACCCCAGCTACGAGCAGTACTTC	NA	TRBV6-2/TRBV6-3	TRBJ2-7	many
CSARATRGGNQPQHF	TGCAGTGCTAGAGCGACCAGGGGTGGCAATCAGCCCCAGCATTTT	NA	TRBV20-1	TRBJ1-5	many
CSGFPSGRTLQFF	TGCAGTGGATTCCCTAGCGGGAGGACCCTCCAGTTCTTC	TRBD2	TRBV29-1	TRBJ2-1	many
CASSQLAGTDTQSF	TGTGCCAGCAGTCAGTTAGCGGGAACAGATACGCAGTCTTTT	TRBD2	TRBV12-3/TRBV12-4	TRBJ2-3	NA
CASRAGLAGFYEQYF	TGCGCCAGCAGAGCGGGACTAGCGGGCTTCTACGAGCAGTACTTC	TRBD2	TRBV10-2	TRBJ2-7	many
CASSLSRDRNRDNQPQHF	TGTGCCAGCAGTTTAAGCAGGGACAGAAACAGGGACAATCAGCCCCAGCATTTT	TRBD1	TRBV12-3/TRBV12-4	TRBJ1-5	few
CASSLDSREVLETQYF	TGTGCCAGCAGCTTAGATTCTAGGGAAGTCTTAGAGACCCAGTACTTC	NA	TRBV7-2	TRBJ2-5	many
CASHWSIGQETQYF	TGCGCCAGCCACTGGTCTATCGGCCAAGAGACCCAGTACTTC	NA	TRBV5-1	TRBJ2-5	many
CASSPWREKSTDTQYF	TGTGCCAGCAGTCCCTGGCGGGAGAAGAGCACAGATACGCAGTATTTT	TRBD2	TRBV12-3/TRBV12-4	TRBJ2-3	many
CASSQTNNHNEQFF	TGTGCCAGCAGCCAAACCAACAATCACAATGAGCAGTTCTTC	NA	TRBV7-9	TRBJ2-1	NA
CSARDREGSSTDTQYF	TGCAGTGCTAGAGATCGTGAAGGGTCTAGCACAGATACGCAGTATTTT	NA	TRBV20-1	TRBJ2-3	many
CASSPLQGTGELFF	TGTGCCAGCAGCCCCTTACAGGGAACCGGGGAGCTGTTTTTT	NA	TRBV3-1	TRBJ2-2	NA
CASSPLDGEGVSF	TGTGCCAGCTCACCACTTGATGGGGAAGGGGTTTCTTTT	NA	TRBV18	TRBJ1-4	few
CASSLRPFADKLFF	TGTGCCAGCAGCCTCCGTCCATTTGCGGACAAACTGTTTTTT	NA	TRBV7-8	TRBJ1-4	many
CSARGLPNTGELFF	TGCAGTGCTAGGGGACTCCCGAACACCGGGGAGCTGTTTTTT	NA	TRBV20-1	TRBJ2-2	few
CATLRRSSGRCGNEQFF	TGTGCCACCCTGAGGAGATCTAGCGGGAGATGTGGGAATGAGCAGTTCTTC	NA	TRBV21-1	TRBJ2-1	few
CASSPTSGAIYNEQFF	TGTGCCAGCAGTCCGACTAGCGGGGCCATTTACAATGAGCAGTTCTTC	TRBD2	TRBV12-3/TRBV12-4	TRBJ2-1	few
CASSQEMQGPNSPLHF	TGTGCCAGCAGCCAAGAAATGCAGGGCCCAAATTCACCCCTCCACTTT	NA	TRBV4-2	TRBJ1-6	NA
CASSYSALVNEQFF	TGTGCCAGCAGTTACTCGGCCTTAGTCAATGAGCAGTTCTTC	NA	TRBV6-2/TRBV6-3	TRBJ2-1	few
CASIRRSYGYTF	TGCGCCAGCATTAGGAGGAGCTATGGCTACACCTTC	NA	TRBV5-1	TRBJ1-2	many
CASSLGRGSGALSYEQYF	TGTGCCAGCAGCTTGGGGAGGGGTAGCGGGGCCCTTTCCTACGAGCAGTACTTC	TRBD2	TRBV7-6	TRBJ2-7	many
CSARGQGLAYQQYF	TGCAGTGCTAGGGGACAGGGTTTAGCCTACCAGCAGTACTTC	TRBD1	TRBV20-1	TRBJ2-7	many
CASTQGSSYNEQFF	TGTGCTAGCACACAGGGAAGCTCCTACAATGAGCAGTTCTTC	NA	TRBV12-5	TRBJ2-1	many
CASARAGRDPPGANVLTF	TGTGCCAGCGCACGGGCCGGCAGGGATCCGCCTGGGGCCAACGTCCTGACTTTC	NA	TRBV12-3/TRBV12-4	TRBJ2-6	many
CASSSEARVQPQHF	TGTGCCAGCAGCTCGGAGGCAAGGGTTCAGCCCCAGCATTTT	NA	TRBV12-3/TRBV12-4	TRBJ1-5	many
CASSLSGQGQPQHF	TGTGCCAGCAGTTTATCGGGCCAGGGTCAGCCCCAGCATTTT	NA	TRBV12-3/TRBV12-4	TRBJ1-5	many
CASSLRGREGSYEQYF	TGCGCCAGCAGCTTGAGGGGGCGGGAAGGCTCCTACGAGCAGTACTTC	NA	TRBV5-1	TRBJ2-7	many
CASSLIVGNTEAFF	TGTGCCAGCAGTTTAATAGTAGGGAACACTGAAGCTTTCTTT	NA	TRBV27	TRBJ1-1	NA
CSVEGPETYEQYF	TGCAGCGTTGAAGGTCCAGAAACCTACGAGCAGTACTTC	NA	TRBV29-1	TRBJ2-7	many
CASSPPRLLAKNIQYF	TGTGCCAGCTCACCACCGCGGCTGTTAGCCAAAAACATTCAGTACTTC	NA	TRBV18	TRBJ2-4	many
CASSLGQGAIGYTF	TGTGCCAGCAGCCTCGGACAGGGGGCAATTGGCTACACCTTC	TRBD1	TRBV3-1	TRBJ1-2	many
CASSHQGKAGELFF	TGCGCCAGCAGCCATCAAGGAAAGGCCGGGGAGCTGTTTTTT	NA	TRBV4-1	TRBJ2-2	NA
CASSQDGGLNYNEQFF	TGTGCCAGCAGCCAAGATGGGGGGCTTAACTACAATGAGCAGTTCTTC	NA	TRBV4-2	TRBJ2-1	many
CASSQEGPMYNEQFF	TGTGCCAGCAGCCAAGAAGGCCCCATGTACAATGAGCAGTTCTTC	NA	TRBV3-1	TRBJ2-1	many
CSAGGLGFNEKLFF	TGCAGCGCCGGCGGGTTGGGGTTTAATGAAAAACTGTTTTTT	NA	TRBV29-1	TRBJ1-4	many